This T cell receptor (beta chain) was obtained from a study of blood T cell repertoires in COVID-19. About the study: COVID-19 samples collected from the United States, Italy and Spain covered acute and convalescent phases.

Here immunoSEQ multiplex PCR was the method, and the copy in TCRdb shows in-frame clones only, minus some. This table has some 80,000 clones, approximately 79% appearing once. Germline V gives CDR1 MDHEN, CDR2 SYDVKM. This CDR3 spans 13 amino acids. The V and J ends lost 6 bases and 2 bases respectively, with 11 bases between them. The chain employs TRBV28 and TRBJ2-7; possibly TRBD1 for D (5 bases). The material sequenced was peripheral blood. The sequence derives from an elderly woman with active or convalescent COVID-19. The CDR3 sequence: CASRGKTAYEQYF. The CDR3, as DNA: TGTGCCAGCAGAGGGAAGACAGCCTACGAGCAGTACTTC.